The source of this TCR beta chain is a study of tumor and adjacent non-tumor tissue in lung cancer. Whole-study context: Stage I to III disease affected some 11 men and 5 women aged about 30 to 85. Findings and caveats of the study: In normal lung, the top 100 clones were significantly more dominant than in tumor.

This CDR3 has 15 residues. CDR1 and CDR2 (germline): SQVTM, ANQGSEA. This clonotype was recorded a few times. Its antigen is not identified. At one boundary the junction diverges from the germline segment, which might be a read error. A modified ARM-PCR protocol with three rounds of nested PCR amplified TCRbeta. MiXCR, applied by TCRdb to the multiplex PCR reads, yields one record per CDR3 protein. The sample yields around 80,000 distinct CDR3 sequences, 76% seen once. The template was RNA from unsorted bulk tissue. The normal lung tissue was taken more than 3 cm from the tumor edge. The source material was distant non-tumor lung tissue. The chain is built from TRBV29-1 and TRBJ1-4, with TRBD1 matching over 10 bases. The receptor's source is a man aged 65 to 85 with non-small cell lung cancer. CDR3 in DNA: TGTAGCGTTCAAGGACAGGGGGTATCTAATGAAAAACTGTTTTTT. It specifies CSVQGQGVSNEKLFF.